This record covers a single TCR beta chain. Antigen: not known. This sample stems from a study of monozygotic twins with inflammatory bowel disease. General study points: Patients received differing immunosuppressive treatments, which may have added variability to their repertoires. Fewer clonotypes were shared with others by IBD patients than by healthy twins, especially with disease activity.

TCRdb reworked the 5' RACE reads into one entry per CDR3 protein, no DNA. This sample contains approximately 400,000 distinct CDR3 sequences. This CDR3 contains 15 residues. Germline V gene lookup returns CDR1 SGHRS and CDR2 YFSETQ. The sequenced sample was blood. The V and J genes are TRBV5-1 and TRBJ2-1; TCRdb picks TRBD2, but there is no DNA to check that call. The clonotype comes from a human donor with ulcerative colitis or Crohn's disease, or a healthy co-twin of an affected twin (not recorded which). The CDR3 loop is CASSFGASEGDEQFF.